This T cell receptor beta chain came from a study of blood T cell repertoires in COVID-19 (dated by TCRdb to 2019 to 2021). Regarding the study in general: The collaborator samples originated in the United States, Italy and Spain and spanned the acute and convalescent phases of COVID-19. The prospective study material was composed of cDNA or gDNA derived from T cells, B-cell-depleted T cells, or PBMCs. The dataset comprised deeply sampled blood TCRbeta repertoires from subjects exposed to, actively infected with, or recovered from COVID-19. The repertoires were made available in a free public database intended to serve as a resource for research on the immune response to SARS-CoV-2. The samples were drawn from the first 160 participants of the ongoing ImmuneRACE study and from under 1,500 subjects provided by 6 global collaborators. The sample metadata nearly always contained a de-identified subject ID, COVID-19 status, age in years and sex. Where HLA class I and class II types were available, the types were taken from metadata supplied by the sample provider, not from assay-based typing. The investigation overall reported the following: Clinical and demographic metadata were provided uncurated, with the amount varying by source and participant.

V lost 7 bases and J lost 7 bases, and the count of bases not matched to a germline gene is 12. CDR1 MDHEN and CDR2 SYDVKM are derived from the germline V gene. The CDR3, from cysteine to phenylalanine, totals 15 residues. The kept DNA is CDR3 alone, 45 bases in frame from the first base. Enrolling through a virtual design, the prospective study's participants ranged in age from roughly 18 to 89 years and lived across more than 20 United States geographic areas. In the prospective study, cohorts were assigned on the basis of participant-reported clinical history obtained from a screening survey and a study questionnaire. Each participant in the prospective study had whole blood, serum and a nasopharyngeal or oropharyngeal swab collected by mobile phlebotomists. Participants in the prospective study had the option to provide additional blood draws and questionnaires over an approximately two-month period. Prospective study blood samples were shipped either frozen or at room temperature before DNA extraction.

As to this clone: Its binding antigen is unknown. Base qualities were left out, and no much larger clone turns up one base away.

TCRbeta CDR3 regions were amplified from genomic DNA by means of the immunoSEQ Assay, a bias-controlled multiplex PCR. The source study handled its data this way. The number of nucleated cells in each sample was estimated from the amplification of reference gene primers within the assay. To quantify the absolute abundance of each unique TCRbeta CDR3 rearrangement, sequence reads were collapsed and filtered. For each sample, productive Simpson clonality was calculated as the square root of Simpson's diversity index across productive rearrangements. Sourced from immuneACCESS, this table was stored by TCRdb with only in-frame sequences that have V and J called. A share of the clones is absent; for the studies checked, an unresolved V gene accounts for under half, and the remainder has no known explanation. V and J calls and clone size come straight from that table; D and trimming were deduced from the DNA. This sample gives approximately 170,000 clones in total; over 70% of them show up just once. Of the sample, roughly 4% is held by the ten largest clones.

Sequencing was carried out using PBMCs or T cells enriched from blood (not recorded which). The rearrangement combines TRBV28 with TRBJ2-1; TRBD1 fits 8 bases in the junction. The clonotype comes from a woman in her fifties or sixties in a cohort exposed to, infected with or recovered from COVID-19 (not recorded which). The nucleotides read TGTGCCAGCATCTCTAGGGGGACAGGTTGGAATGAGCAGTTCTTC. It is translated as CASISRGTGWNEQFF.